Listed here are 9 T cell receptor beta chains from one sample, sequenced in a study of long-term antiretroviral therapy in people with HIV (dated by TCRdb to between 2022 and 2023). The immunoSEQ hsTCRB v3.0 assay was used at survey level resolution for TRB variable region sequencing. TCRdb re-hosts the immuneACCESS table, in-frame sequences only. Its copies lack some clones; in the studies checked, an unresolved V gene accounts for under half of them, and the cause for the rest is not known. In this sample the table shows some 28,000 clones, 85% to 95% of which occur a single time. The biggest ten clones account for 3.1% of the sample. The sample consisted of unsorted PBMCs, taken 5.3 years after starting antiretroviral therapy. Receptors were obtained from a man aged 50 or older with HIV.

This sequence joins TRBV4-2 and TRBJ1-1, with 8 bases that match TRBD1. The CDR3 is 13 amino acids. Germline CDR1 reads LGHNA; CDR2 reads YNFKEQ. The ends lost 3 bases at V and 7 bases at J; junction bases unmatched: 4. CDR3 residues: CASSQPQGDEAFF. The CDR3 DNA follows: TGTGCCAGCAGCCAGCCACAGGGGGATGAAGCTTTCTTT.

The chain recombines TRBV7-2 with TRBJ2-2; the D gene is possibly TRBD2 (5 bases). This CDR3 comprises 13 residues. CDR1 and CDR2 (germline): SGHTA, FQGNSA. The V gene lost 6 bases and the J gene lost 8 bases, with 13 bases spanning the gap. The CDR3 DNA sequence: TGTGCCAGCAGTAAAAGGGAGACTGGGGAGCTGTTTTTT. Translation: CASSKRETGELFF.

This chain joins TRBV4-1 and TRBJ2-6, with 8 bases that match TRBD1. CDR3 length equals 17 residues. Looked up from germline, CDR1 is MGHRA and CDR2 is YSYEKL. V gave up 4 bases and J gave up 0 bases; unmatched junction bases: 5. This CDR3 is CASSLGQESSGANVLTF. CDR3 DNA sequence: TGCGCCAGCAGCCTGGGACAGGAGAGCTCTGGGGCCAACGTCCTGACTTTC.

This chain joins TRBV2 and TRBJ2-1; no clear D. Trimming removed 4 bases at V and 0 bases at J, with 10 bases between. CDR3 length equals 15 residues. The germline V gene encodes CDR1 SNHLY and CDR2 FYNNEI. The DNA for the CDR3 is TGTGCCAGCAGTGGACTTCAGAGCTCCTACAATGAGCAGTTCTTC. It translates to CASSGLQSSYNEQFF.

This sequence joins TRBV7-3 and TRBJ2-1, with 10 bases matching TRBD2. CDR3 size: 15 residues. The V segment lost 5 bases and the J segment 7 bases; nucleotides outside the gene matches: 8. Germline loops: CDR1 SGHTA, CDR2 FQGTGA. The CDR3 nucleotides are TGTGCCAGCAGCCGCAGCGGGGGGGTGCAAAATGAGCAGTTCTTC. Protein sequence: CASSRSGGVQNEQFF.

DNA of the CDR3: TGTGCCAGCAGTGACAGGTTTTCCACAGATACGCAGTATTTT. It translates to CASSDRFSTDTQYF. The chain is built from TRBV5-4 and TRBJ2-3; D may be TRBD1 (6 bases). Germline V gene sequence: CDR1 SGHNT, CDR2 YYREEE (reference sequence). The length of the CDR3 is 14 residues. V lost 5 bases and J 2 bases, leaving 12 bases between the germline ends.

The genes are TRBV18 and TRBJ1-2; D ambiguous. Trimming cost V 1 base and J 8 bases, with 20 bases left between them. The CDR3 totals 16 residues. Per the germline V gene, CDR1 is KGHSH and CDR2 is LQKENI. The CDR3 DNA reads TGTGCCAGCTCACCACGGCAATCCCGAGGTTTACTCGGCTACACCTTC. Residues: CASSPRQSRGLLGYTF.

J is TRBJ2-7 and V is TRBV7-9; D tentatively reads TRBD1 or TRBD2 (5 bases each). Looked up from germline, CDR1 is SEHNR and CDR2 is FQNEAQ (reference sequence). The CDR3 runs to 16 residues. V dropped 2 bases and J dropped 2 bases, with 16 bases sitting between them. CDR3 loop: CASSLTDPGRPYEQYF. Here the CDR3 DNA reads TGTGCCAGCAGCTTAACCGACCCGGGACGGCCCTACGAGCAGTACTTC.

The chain is built from TRBV4-3 and TRBJ2-2, with D possibly matching TRBD2 (5 bases). V lost 1 base and J lost 3, with 9 bases in between. The CDR3 covers 15 residues. Germline V CDR1 and CDR2: LGHNA, YSLEER. CDR3 DNA sequence: TGCGCCAGCAGCCAAGGGGGAGCGGACACCGGGGAGCTGTTTTTT. This translates into CASSQGGADTGELFF.